This is a list of T cell receptor beta chains from one sample in a study of cytomegalovirus exposure and HLA in healthy donors. Data came from immunoSEQ multiplex PCR; TCRdb stores just in-frame clones and leaves some out. The table includes approximately 140,000 clones, roughly nine tenths detected once. Sequencing used PBMCs. All receptors come from a man between 18 and 29 years old in good health and CMV-seronegative. Both conserved end residues are part of each CDR3. The order of the fields is J gene, clone size, D gene, V gene, CDR3 DNA, CDR3 protein. The D gene is left open where the match is weak. The size field is filled for only some rows; it gives once, few, many or a size class.

j_call: TRBJ1-1; clone_size: NA; d_call: NA; v_call: TRBV13; cdr3_nt: TGTGCCAGCAGCTCCGCGATCGGACAGTACACTGAAGCTTTCTTT; cdr3_aa: CASSSAIGQYTEAFF
j_call: TRBJ1-1; clone_size: NA; d_call: TRBD1; v_call: TRBV10-3; cdr3_nt: TGTGCCATCAGGAAGGGACAGGGAGACACTGAAGCTTTCTTT; cdr3_aa: CAIRKGQGDTEAFF
j_call: TRBJ2-5; clone_size: NA; d_call: NA; v_call: TRBV9; cdr3_nt: TGTGCCAGCAGCGTTGGCAGGGAAGAGACCCAGTACTTC; cdr3_aa: CASSVGREETQYF
j_call: TRBJ2-1; clone_size: NA; d_call: TRBD2; v_call: TRBV5-1; cdr3_nt: TGCGCCAGCAGCCCGAACGGACTAGCGGAGGAAAACAATGAGCAGTTCTTC; cdr3_aa: CASSPNGLAEENNEQFF
j_call: TRBJ2-4; clone_size: NA; d_call: NA; v_call: TRBV6-6; cdr3_nt: TGTGCCAGCAGTCGACAGACAAAAAACATTCAGTACTTC; cdr3_aa: CASSRQTKNIQYF
j_call: TRBJ1-2; clone_size: NA; d_call: NA; v_call: TRBV15; cdr3_nt: TGTGCCACCAGCAGGGGAATACAGGGTTTGAACTATGGCTACACCTTC; cdr3_aa: CATSRGIQGLNYGYTF
j_call: TRBJ2-7; clone_size: NA; d_call: TRBD1; v_call: TRBV28; cdr3_nt: TGTGCCAGCAGTACGGGACAGGGAAAGGGTTCCTACGAGCAGTACTTC; cdr3_aa: CASSTGQGKGSYEQYF
j_call: TRBJ1-2; clone_size: NA; d_call: NA; v_call: TRBV5-1; cdr3_nt: TGCGCCAGCAGCTTTAGCCGGACTAACTATGGCTACACCTTC; cdr3_aa: CASSFSRTNYGYTF
j_call: TRBJ1-4; clone_size: NA; d_call: TRBD1; v_call: TRBV4-1; cdr3_nt: TGCGCCAGCAGCCACCCCGGGACAGGGGATGAAAAACTGTTTTTT; cdr3_aa: CASSHPGTGDEKLFF
j_call: TRBJ2-7; clone_size: NA; d_call: TRBD2; v_call: TRBV5-1; cdr3_nt: TGCGCCAGCAGCCCCGGGAGTACTAGCGCCAGCTCCTACGAGCAGTACTTC; cdr3_aa: CASSPGSTSASSYEQYF
j_call: TRBJ2-3; clone_size: NA; d_call: TRBD1; v_call: TRBV5-1; cdr3_nt: TGCGCCAGCAGCCCGGGACAGGGGCTATCCACAGATACGCAGTATTTT; cdr3_aa: CASSPGQGLSTDTQYF
j_call: TRBJ2-1; clone_size: once; d_call: NA; v_call: TRBV27; cdr3_nt: TGTGCCAGCAGCGGGAGTCTAAACAATGAGCAGTTCTTC; cdr3_aa: CASSGSLNNEQFF
j_call: TRBJ1-2; clone_size: NA; d_call: TRBD1; v_call: TRBV6-6; cdr3_nt: TGTGCCAGCAGTGGGACAGGGATAAACTATGGCTACACCTTC; cdr3_aa: CASSGTGINYGYTF
j_call: TRBJ1-1; clone_size: NA; d_call: NA; v_call: TRBV7-9; cdr3_nt: TGTGCCAGCAGCGCCGGGGGGGATGAAGCTTTCTTT; cdr3_aa: CASSAGGDEAFF
j_call: TRBJ2-2; clone_size: NA; d_call: NA; v_call: TRBV25-1; cdr3_nt: TGTGCCAGCAGTGAAGGGGCGCAGGGAAGAATGGACACCGGGGAGCTGTTTTTT; cdr3_aa: CASSEGAQGRMDTGELFF
j_call: TRBJ1-2; clone_size: NA; d_call: NA; v_call: TRBV6-1; cdr3_nt: TGTGCCAGCAGTGGGGACGGGGGTGCGCATGGCTACACCTTC; cdr3_aa: CASSGDGGAHGYTF
j_call: TRBJ1-2; clone_size: NA; d_call: TRBD1; v_call: TRBV19; cdr3_nt: TGTGCCAGTCGGGACAGGGGGAACTCTTACTATGGCTACACCTTC; cdr3_aa: CASRDRGNSYYGYTF
j_call: TRBJ2-1; clone_size: NA; d_call: TRBD2; v_call: TRBV6-5; cdr3_nt: TGTGCCAGCAGTTACGGACTAGCGGGAGTTATTAATGAGCAGTTCTTC; cdr3_aa: CASSYGLAGVINEQFF
j_call: TRBJ2-2; clone_size: NA; d_call: NA; v_call: TRBV7-9; cdr3_nt: TGTGCCAGCAGCCAGCGTATTTCCACCGGGGAGCTGTTTTTT; cdr3_aa: CASSQRISTGELFF
j_call: TRBJ2-3; clone_size: NA; d_call: TRBD1; v_call: TRBV7-9; cdr3_nt: TGTGCCAGCAGCTTCTGGGACAGAGACACAGATACGCAGTATTTT; cdr3_aa: CASSFWDRDTDTQYF
j_call: TRBJ1-2; clone_size: NA; d_call: NA; v_call: TRBV6-1; cdr3_nt: TGTGCCAGCAGTGAAGTGGGGACAACCTATGGCTACACCTTC; cdr3_aa: CASSEVGTTYGYTF
j_call: TRBJ2-7; clone_size: NA; d_call: NA; v_call: TRBV7-9; cdr3_nt: TGTGCCAGCAGCCAATCGGATCGCGGACAGAATAACGAGCAGTACTTC; cdr3_aa: CASSQSDRGQNNEQYF
j_call: TRBJ2-7; clone_size: few; d_call: NA; v_call: TRBV9; cdr3_nt: TGTGCCAGCAGCGTAGCTCCGACTGCGCCCTACGAGCAGTACTTC; cdr3_aa: CASSVAPTAPYEQYF
j_call: TRBJ2-3; clone_size: NA; d_call: NA; v_call: TRBV19; cdr3_nt: TGTGCCACCACGGGACTCCGAGACAGCACAGATACGCAGTATTTT; cdr3_aa: CATTGLRDSTDTQYF
j_call: TRBJ2-1; clone_size: once; d_call: NA; v_call: TRBV10-1; cdr3_nt: TGCGCCAGCAGTGAGCCCCCCCGGGATGAGCAGTTCTTC; cdr3_aa: CASSEPPRDEQFF
j_call: TRBJ2-1; clone_size: NA; d_call: TRBD1; v_call: TRBV18; cdr3_nt: TGTGCCAGCTCCTCAGACAGGGATGGTGAGCAGTTCTTC; cdr3_aa: CASSSDRDGEQFF
j_call: TRBJ2-1; clone_size: NA; d_call: TRBD2; v_call: TRBV6-1; cdr3_nt: TGTGCCAGCAGTGAATCGCGGACTAGCGGGAGGGCCTTTTACAATGAGCAGTTCTTC; cdr3_aa: CASSESRTSGRAFYNEQFF
j_call: TRBJ1-2; clone_size: NA; d_call: TRBD1; v_call: TRBV29-1; cdr3_nt: TGCAGCGTTGAGGGGACAGGAGTGGGCTACACCTTC; cdr3_aa: CSVEGTGVGYTF
j_call: TRBJ2-4; clone_size: NA; d_call: NA; v_call: TRBV28; cdr3_nt: TGTGCCAGCAGTTCCCTAAAGTTAGGGGGAGCCAAAAACATTCAGTACTTC; cdr3_aa: CASSSLKLGGAKNIQYF
j_call: TRBJ1-4; clone_size: NA; d_call: NA; v_call: TRBV18; cdr3_nt: TGTGCCAGCTCACCAAGGGGAAAACGGGAAAAACTGTTTTTT; cdr3_aa: CASSPRGKREKLFF
j_call: TRBJ1-3; clone_size: NA; d_call: TRBD1; v_call: TRBV4-3; cdr3_nt: TGCGCCAGCAGCCAAGTAGGGGGCAGAAACACCATATATTTT; cdr3_aa: CASSQVGGRNTIYF
j_call: TRBJ1-2; clone_size: NA; d_call: TRBD1; v_call: TRBV6-5; cdr3_nt: TGTGCCAGCAGTGCGGGACAGGGGTATGGCTACACCTTC; cdr3_aa: CASSAGQGYGYTF
j_call: TRBJ2-2; clone_size: NA; d_call: NA; v_call: TRBV11-2; cdr3_nt: TGTGCCAGCAGCTTTCGAGAGAACACCGGGGAGCTGTTTTTT; cdr3_aa: CASSFRENTGELFF
j_call: TRBJ2-2; clone_size: once; d_call: TRBD1; v_call: TRBV4-1; cdr3_nt: TGCGCCAGCAGCCGTGGACAGGGGAACACCGGGGAGCTGTTTTTT; cdr3_aa: CASSRGQGNTGELFF
j_call: TRBJ2-5; clone_size: NA; d_call: NA; v_call: TRBV19; cdr3_nt: TGTGCCAGTAGTGGGGGGGCGGGCCAAGAGACCCAGTACTTC; cdr3_aa: CASSGGAGQETQYF